This T cell receptor (beta chain) was retrieved from a study of blood T cell repertoires in COVID-19. Turning to the study itself: Samples representing acute and convalescent COVID-19 were sourced from the United States, Italy and Spain. T cells, B-cell-depleted T cells, or PBMCs provided the cDNA or gDNA that served as material.

In the authors' methods: Researchers report that nucleated cell counts were estimated from reference gene primer amplification. Generated by immunoSEQ multiplex PCR, the TCRdb table keeps only in-frame clones and is missing some. D and trimming come from the DNA, and the V and J calls and clone size come from that table. This sample has roughly 100,000 clones, with 87% found just once. Trimming shortened V by 3 bases and J by 1 base, and 19 bases separated the two germline ends. Germline CDR1 is LNHDA and CDR2 is SQIVND (reference sequence). The CDR3 has 19 residues. Sequencing was carried out using peripheral blood. This receptor was taken from a man aged 45 to 65 with acute or convalescent COVID-19. The chain recombines TRBV19 with TRBJ2-6; D is possibly TRBD1 (5 bases). The CDR3 DNA reads TGTGCCAGTAGTATCTCAGGGAACCCCTTAGTTTCTGGGGCCAACGTCCTGACTTTC. Its translation: CASSISGNPLVSGANVLTF.